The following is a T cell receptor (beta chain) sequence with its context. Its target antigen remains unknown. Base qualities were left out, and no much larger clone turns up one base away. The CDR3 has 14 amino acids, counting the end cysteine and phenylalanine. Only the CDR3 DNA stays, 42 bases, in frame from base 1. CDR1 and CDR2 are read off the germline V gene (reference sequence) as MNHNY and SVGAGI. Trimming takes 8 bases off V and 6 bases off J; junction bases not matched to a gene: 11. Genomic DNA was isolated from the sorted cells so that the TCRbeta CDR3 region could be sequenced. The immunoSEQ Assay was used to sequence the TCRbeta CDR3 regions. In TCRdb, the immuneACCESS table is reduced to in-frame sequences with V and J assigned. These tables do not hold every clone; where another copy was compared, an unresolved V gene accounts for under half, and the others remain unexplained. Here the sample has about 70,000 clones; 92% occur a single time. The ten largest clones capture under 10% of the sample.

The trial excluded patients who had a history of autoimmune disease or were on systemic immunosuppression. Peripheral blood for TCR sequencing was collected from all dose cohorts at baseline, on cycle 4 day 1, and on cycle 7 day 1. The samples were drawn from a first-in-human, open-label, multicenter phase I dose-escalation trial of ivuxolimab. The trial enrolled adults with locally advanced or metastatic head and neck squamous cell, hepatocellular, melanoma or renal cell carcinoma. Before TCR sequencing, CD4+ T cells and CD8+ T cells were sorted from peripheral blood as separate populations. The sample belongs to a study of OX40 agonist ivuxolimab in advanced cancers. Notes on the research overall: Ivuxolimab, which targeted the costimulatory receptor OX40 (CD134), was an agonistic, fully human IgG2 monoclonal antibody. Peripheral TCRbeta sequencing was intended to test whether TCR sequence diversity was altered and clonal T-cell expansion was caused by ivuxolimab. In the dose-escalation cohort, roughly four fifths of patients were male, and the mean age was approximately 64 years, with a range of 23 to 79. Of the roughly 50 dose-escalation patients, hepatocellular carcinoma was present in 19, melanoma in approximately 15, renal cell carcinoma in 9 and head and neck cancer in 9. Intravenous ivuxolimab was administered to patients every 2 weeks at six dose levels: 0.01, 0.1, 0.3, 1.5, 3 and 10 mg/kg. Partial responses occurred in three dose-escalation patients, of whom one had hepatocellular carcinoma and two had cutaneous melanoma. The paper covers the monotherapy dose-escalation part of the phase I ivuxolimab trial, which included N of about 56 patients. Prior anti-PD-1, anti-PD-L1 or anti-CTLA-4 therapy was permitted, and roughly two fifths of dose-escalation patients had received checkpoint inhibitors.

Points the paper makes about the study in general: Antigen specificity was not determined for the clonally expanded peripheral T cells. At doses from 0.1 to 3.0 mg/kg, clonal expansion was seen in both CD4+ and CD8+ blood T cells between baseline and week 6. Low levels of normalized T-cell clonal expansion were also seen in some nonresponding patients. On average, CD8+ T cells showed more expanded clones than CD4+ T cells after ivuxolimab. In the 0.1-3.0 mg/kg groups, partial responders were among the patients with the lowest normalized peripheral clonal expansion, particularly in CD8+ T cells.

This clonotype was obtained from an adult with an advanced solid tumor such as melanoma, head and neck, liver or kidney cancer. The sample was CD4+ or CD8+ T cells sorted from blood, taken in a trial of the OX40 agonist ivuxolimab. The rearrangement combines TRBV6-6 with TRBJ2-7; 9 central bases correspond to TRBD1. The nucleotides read TGTGCCAGCCCCGAGGACAGGGGCGGTTCCGAGCAGTACTTC. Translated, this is CASPEDRGGSEQYF.